Listed below are T cell receptor beta chains from one sample, sequenced in a study of Graves' ophthalmopathy and Graves' hyperthyroidism. MiXCR was run by TCRdb on the multiplex PCR reads, yielding one entry per CDR3 protein. The sample records 260,000 or so distinct CDR3 sequences, 45% being singletons. The sample consisted of peripheral blood. The receptor set was obtained from an adult man with Graves' ophthalmopathy. Each CDR3 is given with its conserved first and last residue. A D gene is named only where the DNA matches it firmly. Size is omitted from some rows. Given values are once, few, many or a class for expanded clones.

>TRBV6-1|TRBJ1-1|-|-
TGTGCCAGCAGTCCGGCGGGGGGAGTCACTGAAGCTTTCTTT
CASSPAGGVTEAFF
>TRBV5-1|TRBJ1-1|-|TRBD1
TGCGCCAGCAGCTTCACGGGACAGGGGTCTGAAGCTTTCTTT
CASSFTGQGSEAFF
>TRBV20-1|TRBJ2-1|-|-
TGCAGTGCGGCACGTGCCTACAATGAGCAGTTCTTC
CSAARAYNEQFF
>TRBV25-1|TRBJ1-4|many|-
TGTGCCAGCACGGGGGGCACTAATGAAAAACTGTTTTTT
CASTGGTNEKLFF
>TRBV7-3|TRBJ1-5|-|TRBD1
TGTGCCAGCAGCTTAGGTTACGGACAGGGGGCTTCCCGTCGCAATCAGCCCCAGCATTTT
CASSLGYGQGASRRNQPQHF
>TRBV5-6|TRBJ2-2|-|-
TGTGCCAGCAGCTTTATTGCCGGGGAGCTGTTTTTT
CASSFIAGELFF
>TRBV24-1|TRBJ2-7|-|TRBD2
TGTGCCACCAGTCCGACTAGCGGGAGGATTTACTTC
CATSPTSGRIYF
>TRBV7-8|TRBJ1-1|-|-
TGTGCCAGCATCCGGACGGCGAACACTGAAGCTTTCTTT
CASIRTANTEAFF
>TRBV30|TRBJ2-5|once|-
TGTGCCTGGAGCGGGCGAAGGGAGACCCAGTACTTC
CAWSGRRETQYF
>TRBV29-1|TRBJ2-2|-|TRBD2
TGCAGCGTTAAGGAGCGGGAGAACACCGGGGAGCTGTTTTTT
CSVKERENTGELFF
>TRBV5-8|TRBJ2-7|-|-
TGTGCCAGCAGTTATGGGCAGAGTTACGAGCAGTACTTC
CASSYGQSYEQYF
>TRBV2|TRBJ1-1|-|TRBD1
TGTGCCAGCAGTGAAGAAGGACAGGGCTACACTGAAGCTTTCTTT
CASSEEGQGYTEAFF
>TRBV20-1|TRBJ2-5|-|TRBD2
TGCAGTGCTAGCTCCGGGACTAGCTCAGGTTTC
CSASSGTSSGF
>TRBV24-1|TRBJ2-7|few|-
TGTGCCACCAGTGCACAGGGTGACGAGCAGTACTTC
CATSAQGDEQYF
>TRBV12-3/TRBV12-4|TRBJ1-2|many|TRBD1
TGTGCCTCGGGACAGCAAAACTATGGCTACACCTTC
CASGQQNYGYTF
>TRBV4-1|TRBJ1-1|-|-
TGTGCCAGCAGCCCCGCTGGGGGATCGGGCACTGAAGCTTTCTTT
CASSPAGGSGTEAFF
>TRBV7-3|TRBJ2-7|-|TRBD2
TGTGCCAGCAGCTTAGCGGGATTGCCTAGCGGGGGGGCCTACGAGCAGTACTTC
CASSLAGLPSGGAYEQYF
>TRBV7-2|TRBJ2-2|-|-
TGTGCCAGCGGACCCTTACGGGGGCATACCGGGGAGCTGTTTTTT
CASGPLRGHTGELFF
>TRBV5-1|TRBJ2-2|-|TRBD1
TGCGCCAGCAGCTTAACAGGGGGCGATTACACCGGGGAGCTGTTTTTT
CASSLTGGDYTGELFF
>TRBV6-5|TRBJ1-1|few|-
TGTGCCAGCAGTTACTCCGACGGAGCTGAAGCTTTCTTT
CASSYSDGAEAFF
>TRBV10-3|TRBJ2-5|many|TRBD2
TGTGCCATCAGTGACCCTATATCAGCGGGGGACCAAGAGACCCAGTACTTC
CAISDPISAGDQETQYF
>TRBV6-1|TRBJ2-5|-|TRBD1
TGTGCCAGCAGGGGAGGACAGGGGAAAGGTCAAGAGACCCAGTACTTC
CASRGGQGKGQETQYF
>TRBV7-3|TRBJ2-2|few|TRBD2
TGTGCCAGCAGCCTAGCGGGAGGGGCCACCGGGGAGCTGTTTTTT
CASSLAGGATGELFF
>TRBV4-1|TRBJ1-2|few|TRBD1
TGCGCCAGCAGCCCGCCCGGGACAGGGATAAACTATGGCTACACCTTC
CASSPPGTGINYGYTF
>TRBV2|TRBJ2-6|many|-
TGTGCCAGCAGTGAACAGGGCACTGGGGCCAACGTCCTGACTTTC
CASSEQGTGANVLTF
>TRBV5-6|TRBJ1-6|-|-
TGTGCCAGCAGCCCTGGCCGCAATTCACCCCTCCACTTT
CASSPGRNSPLHF
>TRBV29-1|TRBJ2-2|-|-
TGCAGCGTGTGGGGGGTAGTAGAGGGCACCGGGGAGCTGTTTTTT
CSVWGVVEGTGELFF
>TRBV10-3|TRBJ2-7|-|TRBD1
TGTGCCATCGGACGCCGGGACAGGGGGCGAGTAGAGCAGTACTTC
CAIGRRDRGRVEQYF
>TRBV5-6|TRBJ1-1|-|-
TGTGCCAGCAGCTTTAAGACAGGGAACACTGAAGCTTTCTTT
CASSFKTGNTEAFF
>TRBV5-1|TRBJ1-1|-|TRBD1
TGTGCCAGCAGTTTGACAGGGTTGGACACTGAAGCTTTCTTT
CASSLTGLDTEAFF
>TRBV2|TRBJ1-4|-|-
TGTGCCAGCAGTAGCCCCGACAGGAGTTATGAAAAACTGTTTTTT
CASSSPDRSYEKLFF
>TRBV20-1|TRBJ1-2|few|TRBD1
TGCAGTGCTAGTAAGGGACAGGGTGACTATGGCTACACCTTC
CSASKGQGDYGYTF
>TRBV7-3|TRBJ2-6|-|-
TGTGCCAGCAGCCCCACCTCCAGGTCTGGGGCCAACGTCCTGACTTTC
CASSPTSRSGANVLTF
>TRBV10-3|TRBJ2-7|-|TRBD2
TGTGCCAGCAACACCGACGGGGGGACTAGCGGTACCTACGAGCAGTACTTC
CASNTDGGTSGTYEQYF
>TRBV7-6|TRBJ2-7|-|TRBD2
TGTGCCAGCAGCGTCAGAGCGGGAAGATCCTACGAGCAGTACTTC
CASSVRAGRSYEQYF
>TRBV3-1|TRBJ2-7|few|TRBD2
TGTGCCAGCAGCCAAGTAGCGGGAGGGACATCCTACGAGCAGTACTTC
CASSQVAGGTSYEQYF
>TRBV7-2|TRBJ2-5|many|-
TGTGCCAGCAGCTTACAGCAGGGGCAATGGGAGACCCAGTACTTC
CASSLQQGQWETQYF
>TRBV5-1|TRBJ1-6|-|-
TGCGCCAGCAGCTCAGGGGCCTATAATTCACCCCTCCACTTT
CASSSGAYNSPLHF
>TRBV24-1|TRBJ1-5|-|-
TGTGCCACCAGTGATTTCGTAGGGAATCAGCCCCAGCATTTT
CATSDFVGNQPQHF
>TRBV20-1|TRBJ2-7|few|-
TGCAGTGCTAGAGATCGCCCCGGTTTAGGTGGCGAGCAGTACTTC
CSARDRPGLGGEQYF